What follows are 8 T cell receptor beta chains derived from one specimen sequenced in a study of T-cell memory formation after mild COVID-19. TCRdb redid the calling of the 5' RACE reads with MiXCR, one entry per CDR3 protein. The sample includes under 550,000 distinct CDR3 sequences, about 20% seen only once; the top ten take around a fifth. Sample: PBMCs or a T cell subset sorted from them (not recorded which). The source is a man aged 18 to 29 who had mild COVID-19 (a few samples of this study predate the infection). Cell type and time point are not known.

This clonotype was seen a handful of times. The chain has TRBV7-9 and TRBJ2-7; D gene unclear. V gave up 4 bases and J gave up 2 bases, with 9 bases separating them. The CDR3 covers 13 residues. The germline gives CDR1 SEHNR, CDR2 FQNEAQ (reference sequence). The CDR3 region is CASSWHGTYEQYV. The CDR3 nucleotides read TGTGCCAGCAGCTGGCACGGAACCTACGAGCAGTACGTC.

This clonotype was seen repeatedly, ten times or more. The chain combines TRBV11-2 with TRBJ2-2; tentatively, D is TRBD1 or TRBD2 (5 bases each). Germline V gene data show CDR1 as SGHAT and CDR2 as FQNNGV. V lost 1 base and J lost 5, with 11 bases in between. The CDR3 runs 15 residues. CDR3 amino acids: CASSLAGTTTGELFF. As DNA, the CDR3 is TGTGCCAGCAGCTTAGCCGGGACCACAACCGGGGAGCTGTTTTTT. Filled out from reference TRBV11-2 and TRBJ2-2, the complete variable domain reads EAGVAQSPRYKIIEKRQSVAFWCNPISGHATLYWYQQILGQGPKLLIQFQNNGVVDDSQLPKDRFSAERLKGVDSTLKIQPAKLEDSAVYLCASSLAGTTTGELFFGEGSRLTVL.

This clonotype was seen only once. The rearrangement uses TRBV7-9 and TRBJ1-1; D possibly corresponds to TRBD1 (6 bases). Germline values: CDR1 SEHNR, CDR2 FQNEAQ (reference sequence). The CDR3 runs to 12 residues. Trimming removed 5 bases from V and 8 bases from J, with 12 bases in between. CDR3 DNA: TGTGCCAGCAGCGAAGACAGGTACGAAGCTTTCTTT. Encoded protein: CASSEDRYEAFF.

Only a few counts were recorded for this clonotype. The chain uses TRBV5-1 and TRBJ2-1; 10 bases fit TRBD1. V lost 4 bases and J lost 5; bases outside the gene matches: 9. The CDR3 is made up of 16 amino acids. From germline, CDR1 is SGHRS and CDR2 YFSETQ. For the CDR3, the DNA is TGCGCCAGCAGCCCGGTGGGACAGGGGAAGGACAATGAGCAGTTCTTC. Translation: CASSPVGQGKDNEQFF.

This clonotype came up many times. The chain is built from TRBV6-5 and TRBJ2-5; no clear D gene. The CDR3 is made up of 11 amino acids. CDR1 and CDR2 from the germline V gene are MNHEY and SVGAGI. Between the trimmed V and J ends, which lost 0 bases and 5 bases, there was a span of 1 base. CDR3 coding DNA: TGTGCCAGCAGTTACTCGGAGACCCAGTACTTC. Translating gives CASSYSETQYF.

This chain connects TRBV6-2 or TRBV6-3 to TRBJ2-7; 13 bases map to TRBD2. With V trimmed by 4 bases and J by 7 bases, 10 bases remained unmatched. In germline, CDR1 is MNHEY, CDR2 SVGEGT. The CDR3 is 16 residues long. The CDR3 region has the DNA TGTGCCAGCAGTTTGACTAGCGGGGGGATCCTCGGGGAGCAGTACGTC. This gives the protein CASSLTSGGILGEQYV.

This chain links TRBV7-2 with TRBJ1-1; weak D call: TRBD1 (6 bases). The CDR3 is 15 residues long. CDR1 is SGHTA, CDR2 FQGNSA, per germline. Trimming cost V 1 base and J 0 bases, with 9 bases left between them. The CDR3 is CASSLVAGVNTEAFF. CDR3 nucleotide sequence: TGTGCCAGCAGCTTAGTTGCAGGGGTGAACACTGAAGCTTTCTTT.

V is TRBV20-1 and J is TRBJ2-1; D gene ambiguous. With 2 bases removed from V and 9 bases from J, the gap between germline ends came to 2 bases. CDR3 length equals 9 residues. Germline V gene data show CDR1 as DFQATT and CDR2 as SNEGSKA (reference sequence). CDR3 sequence: CSARSEQFF. Written as DNA, the CDR3 is TGCAGTGCTAGAAGTGAGCAGTTCTTC.